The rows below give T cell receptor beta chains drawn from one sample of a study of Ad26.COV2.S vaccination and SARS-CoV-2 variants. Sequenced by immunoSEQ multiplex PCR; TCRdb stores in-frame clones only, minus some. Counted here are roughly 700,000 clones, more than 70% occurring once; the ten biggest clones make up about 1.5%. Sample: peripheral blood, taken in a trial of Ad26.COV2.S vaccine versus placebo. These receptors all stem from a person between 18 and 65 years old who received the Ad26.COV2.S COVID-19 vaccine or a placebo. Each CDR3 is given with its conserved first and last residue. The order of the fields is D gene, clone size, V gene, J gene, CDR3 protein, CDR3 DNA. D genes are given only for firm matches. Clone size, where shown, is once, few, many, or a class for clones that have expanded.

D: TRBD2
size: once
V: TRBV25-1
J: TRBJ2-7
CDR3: CASAAASGSYEQYF
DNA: TGTGCCAGCGCCGCGGCTAGCGGGAGCTACGAGCAGTACTTC

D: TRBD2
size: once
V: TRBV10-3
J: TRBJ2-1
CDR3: CAISESERGFSYNEQFF
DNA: TGTGCCATCAGTGAGTCGGAGCGGGGGTTCTCCTACAATGAGCAGTTCTTC

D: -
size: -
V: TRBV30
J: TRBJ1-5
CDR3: CAWSGRSNQPQHF
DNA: TGTGCCTGGAGTGGGCGCAGTAATCAGCCCCAGCATTTT

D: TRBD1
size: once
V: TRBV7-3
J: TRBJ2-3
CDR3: CASSLAGQGSDTQYF
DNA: TGTGCCAGCAGCTTAGCGGGACAGGGGTCAGATACGCAGTATTTT

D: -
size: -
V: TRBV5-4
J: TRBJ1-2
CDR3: CASRGGGGDYGYTF
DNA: TGTGCCAGCAGGGGGGGAGGGGGTGACTATGGCTACACCTTC

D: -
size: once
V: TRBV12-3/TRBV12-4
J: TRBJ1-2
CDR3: CASTPGAFGYTF
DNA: TGTGCCAGCACTCCCGGGGCTTTTGGCTACACCTTC

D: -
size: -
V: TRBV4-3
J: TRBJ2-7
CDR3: CASSQELVYEQYF
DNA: TGCGCCAGCAGCCAAGAGTTAGTGTACGAGCAGTACTTC

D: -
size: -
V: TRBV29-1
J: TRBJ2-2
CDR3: CSVGHTNTGELFF
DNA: TGCAGCGTTGGCCATACGAACACCGGGGAGCTGTTTTTT

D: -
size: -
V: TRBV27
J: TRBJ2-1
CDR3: CASSYSSYNEQFF
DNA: TGTGCCAGCAGTTATTCATCCTACAATGAGCAGTTCTTC

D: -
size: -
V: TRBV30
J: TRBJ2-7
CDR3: CAWSLGGKYEQYF
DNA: TGTGCCTGGAGTCTTGGGGGCAAATACGAGCAGTACTTC

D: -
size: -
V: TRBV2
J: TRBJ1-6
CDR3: CASSEAQRSVNSPLHF
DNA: TGTGCCAGCAGTGAAGCGCAACGGAGTGTTAATTCACCCCTCCACTTT

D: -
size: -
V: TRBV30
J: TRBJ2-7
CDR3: CAWKQTGEQYF
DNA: TGTGCCTGGAAACAAACAGGCGAGCAGTACTTC

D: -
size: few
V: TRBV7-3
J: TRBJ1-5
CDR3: CASSLNSNQPQHF
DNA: TGTGCCAGCAGCTTAAATAGCAATCAGCCCCAGCATTTT

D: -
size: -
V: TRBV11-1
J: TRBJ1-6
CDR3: CASSPGNISPLHF
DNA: TGTGCCAGCAGCCCCGGGAACATTTCACCCCTCCACTTT

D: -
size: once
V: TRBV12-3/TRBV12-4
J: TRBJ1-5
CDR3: CASGEYSNQPQHF
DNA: TGTGCCAGTGGCGAATATAGCAATCAGCCCCAGCATTTT

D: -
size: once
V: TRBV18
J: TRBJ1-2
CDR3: CASSPGGSYGYTF
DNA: TGTGCCAGCTCACCAGGGGGATCCTATGGCTACACCTTC

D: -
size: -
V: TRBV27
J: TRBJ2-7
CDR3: CASSLRDRYEQYF
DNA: TGTGCCAGCAGTCTCCGGGACCGCTACGAGCAGTACTTC